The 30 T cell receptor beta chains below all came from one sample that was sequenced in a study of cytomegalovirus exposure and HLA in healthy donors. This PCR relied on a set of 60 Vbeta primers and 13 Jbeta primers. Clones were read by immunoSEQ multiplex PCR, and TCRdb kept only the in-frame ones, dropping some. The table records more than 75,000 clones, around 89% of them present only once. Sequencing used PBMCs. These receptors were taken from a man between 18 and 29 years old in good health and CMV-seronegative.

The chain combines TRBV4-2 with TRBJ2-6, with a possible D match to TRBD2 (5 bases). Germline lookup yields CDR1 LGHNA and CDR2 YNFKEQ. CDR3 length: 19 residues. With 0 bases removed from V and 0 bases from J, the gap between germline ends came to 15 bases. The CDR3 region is CASSQDRIARYSGANVLTF. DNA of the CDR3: TGTGCCAGCAGCCAAGATAGGATAGCGCGATACTCTGGGGCCAACGTCCTGACTTTC.

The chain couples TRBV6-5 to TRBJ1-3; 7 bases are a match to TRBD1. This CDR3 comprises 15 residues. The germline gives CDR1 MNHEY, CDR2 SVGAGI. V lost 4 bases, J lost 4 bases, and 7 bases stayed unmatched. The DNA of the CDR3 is TGTGCCAGCAGTTCGACAGGGATGACCGGAAACACCATATATTTT. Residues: CASSSTGMTGNTIYF.

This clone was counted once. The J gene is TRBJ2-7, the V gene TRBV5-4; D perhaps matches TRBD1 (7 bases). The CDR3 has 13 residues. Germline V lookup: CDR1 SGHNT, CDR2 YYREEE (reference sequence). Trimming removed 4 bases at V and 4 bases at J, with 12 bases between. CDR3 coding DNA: TGTGCCAGCAGCGCTGCAGGGGGGTACGAGCAGTACTTC. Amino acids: CASSAAGGYEQYF.

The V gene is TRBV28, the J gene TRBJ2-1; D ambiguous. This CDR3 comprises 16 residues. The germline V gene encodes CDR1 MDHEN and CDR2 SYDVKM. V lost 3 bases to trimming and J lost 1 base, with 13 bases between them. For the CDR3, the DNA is TGTGCCAGCAGTTTTCCAACGCCGGGTTCCTACAATGAGCAGTTCTTC. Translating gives CASSFPTPGSYNEQFF. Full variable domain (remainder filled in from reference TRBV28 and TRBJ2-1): DVKVTQSSRYLVKRTGEKVFLECVQDMDHENMFWYRQDPGLGLRLIYFSYDVKMKEKGDIPEGYSVSREKKERFSLILESASTNQTSMYLCASSFPTPGSYNEQFFGPGTRLTVL.

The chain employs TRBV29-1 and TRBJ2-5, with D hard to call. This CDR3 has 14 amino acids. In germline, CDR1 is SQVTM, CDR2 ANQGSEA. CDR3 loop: CSGAYSSSQETQYF. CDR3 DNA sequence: TGCAGTGGTGCTTACAGCTCCTCTCAAGAGACCCAGTACTTC.

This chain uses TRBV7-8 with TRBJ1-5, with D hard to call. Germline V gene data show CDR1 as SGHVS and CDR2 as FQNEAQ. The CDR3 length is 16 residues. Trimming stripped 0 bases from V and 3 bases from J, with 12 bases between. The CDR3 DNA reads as TGTGCCAGCAGCTTAGCCCCCTGGGCAGCCAATCAGCCCCAGCATTTT. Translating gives CASSLAPWAANQPQHF.

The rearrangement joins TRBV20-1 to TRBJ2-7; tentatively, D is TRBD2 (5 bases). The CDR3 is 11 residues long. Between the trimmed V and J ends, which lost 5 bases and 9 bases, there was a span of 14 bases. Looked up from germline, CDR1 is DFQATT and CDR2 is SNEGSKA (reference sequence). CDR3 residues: CSARTSAVQYF. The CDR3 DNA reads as TGCAGTGCTCGCACTAGTGCGGTGCAGTACTTC.

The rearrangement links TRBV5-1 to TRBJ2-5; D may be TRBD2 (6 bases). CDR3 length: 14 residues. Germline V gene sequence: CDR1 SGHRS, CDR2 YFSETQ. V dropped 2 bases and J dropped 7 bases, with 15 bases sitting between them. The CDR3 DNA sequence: TGCGCCAGCAGCTTAACTAGCTCAACAGGGACCCAGTACTTC. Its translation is CASSLTSSTGTQYF.

CDR3 DNA: TGTGCCAGCAGCCCCTCCCTAGCGCCAAGTCTCAGCACCGGGGAGCTGTTTTTT. It specifies CASSPSLAPSLSTGELFF. The chain has TRBV7-2 and TRBJ2-2, with D tentatively TRBD2 (6 bases). CDR3 size: 18 residues. The V end lost 5 bases, the J end lost 4 bases, and 23 bases lay between the germline ends. Germline V gives CDR1 SGHTA, CDR2 FQGNSA.

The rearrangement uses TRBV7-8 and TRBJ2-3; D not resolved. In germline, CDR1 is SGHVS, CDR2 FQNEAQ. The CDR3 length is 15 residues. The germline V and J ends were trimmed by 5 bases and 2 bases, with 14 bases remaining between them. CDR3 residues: CASSLMTSYTDTQYF. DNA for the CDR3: TGTGCCAGCAGCCTAATGACTTCATACACAGATACGCAGTATTTT.

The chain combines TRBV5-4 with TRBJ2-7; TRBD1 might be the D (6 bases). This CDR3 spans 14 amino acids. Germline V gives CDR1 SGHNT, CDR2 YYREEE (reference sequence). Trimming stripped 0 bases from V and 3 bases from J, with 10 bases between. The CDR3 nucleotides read TGTGCCAGCAGCTTGGGTCAGGGGAGCTACGAGCAGTACTTC. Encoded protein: CASSLGQGSYEQYF.

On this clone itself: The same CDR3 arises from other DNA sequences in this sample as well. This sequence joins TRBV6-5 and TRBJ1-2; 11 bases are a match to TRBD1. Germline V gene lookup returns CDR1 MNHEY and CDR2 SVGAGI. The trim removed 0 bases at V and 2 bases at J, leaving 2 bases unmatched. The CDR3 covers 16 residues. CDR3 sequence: CASSYSRTGGNYGYTF. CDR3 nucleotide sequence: TGTGCCAGCAGTTACTCCCGGACAGGGGGCAACTATGGCTACACCTTC.

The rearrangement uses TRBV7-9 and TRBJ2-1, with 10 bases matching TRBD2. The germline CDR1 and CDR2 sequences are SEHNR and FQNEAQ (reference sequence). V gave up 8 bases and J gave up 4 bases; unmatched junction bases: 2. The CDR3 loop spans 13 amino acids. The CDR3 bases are TGTGCCAGCCAGCGGGAGGGATACAATGAGCAGTTCTTC. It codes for CASQREGYNEQFF.

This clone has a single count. As DNA, the CDR3 is TGCGCCAGCAGCCAAGTTTCCGGGACTAGAAAAGAGACCCAGTACTTC. It codes for CASSQVSGTRKETQYF. V and J are TRBV4-3 and TRBJ2-5; 8 bases are shared with TRBD2. V shed 1 base and J 3 bases; nucleotides not matched to a gene: 7. This CDR3 comprises 16 residues. Germline V gives CDR1 LGHNA, CDR2 YSLEER.

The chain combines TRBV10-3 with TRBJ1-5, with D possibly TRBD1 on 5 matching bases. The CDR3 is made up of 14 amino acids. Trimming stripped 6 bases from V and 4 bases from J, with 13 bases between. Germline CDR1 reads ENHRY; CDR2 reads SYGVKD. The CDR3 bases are TGTGCCATCAGGCCGGGGGGAGCGAATCAGCCCCAGCATTTT. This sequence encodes CAIRPGGANQPQHF.

CDR3 DNA: TGTGCCAGCAGCTTTGCGGGTCCGTCCTACAATGAGCAGTTCTTC. It encodes CASSFAGPSYNEQFF. This chain joins TRBV7-3 and TRBJ2-1, with D possibly TRBD2 on 5 matching bases. The CDR3 has 15 residues. Trimming stripped 3 bases from V and 1 base from J, with 10 bases between. Germline values: CDR1 SGHTA, CDR2 FQGTGA.

The CDR3, as DNA: TGTGCCAGCAGCCAAGGGACTACTGAAGCTTTCTTT. It yields the protein CASSQGTTEAFF. V and J are TRBV4-2 and TRBJ1-1; the D is unclear. V was shortened by 1 base and J by 5 bases, with 5 bases between the two germline ends. Germline CDR1 LGHNA, CDR2 YNFKEQ. The CDR3 spans 12 residues.

The CDR3: CASSWGQGEVVEQFF. The CDR3 bases are TGTGCCAGCAGCTGGGGACAGGGGGAGGTGGTTGAGCAGTTCTTC. The chain couples TRBV7-9 to TRBJ2-1; TRBD1 matches 11 bases. Germline CDR1 reads SEHNR; CDR2 reads FQNEAQ (reference sequence). There are 15 residues in the CDR3. Trimming took 4 bases from V and 9 from J; bases not matched to a gene: 8.

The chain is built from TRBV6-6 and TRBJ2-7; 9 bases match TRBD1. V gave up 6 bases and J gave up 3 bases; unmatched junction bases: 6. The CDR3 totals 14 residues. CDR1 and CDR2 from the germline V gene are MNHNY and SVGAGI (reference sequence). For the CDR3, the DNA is TGTGCCAGCAGACTACAGGGGGCAAACTACGAGCAGTACTTC. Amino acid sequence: CASRLQGANYEQYF.

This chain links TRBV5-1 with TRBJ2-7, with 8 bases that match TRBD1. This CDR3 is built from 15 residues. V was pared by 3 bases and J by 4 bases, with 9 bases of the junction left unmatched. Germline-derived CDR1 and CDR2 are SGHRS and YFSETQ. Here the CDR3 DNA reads TGCGCCAGCAGCTGGGATGGTCAGGGGGCGTACGAGCAGTACTTC. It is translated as CASSWDGQGAYEQYF.

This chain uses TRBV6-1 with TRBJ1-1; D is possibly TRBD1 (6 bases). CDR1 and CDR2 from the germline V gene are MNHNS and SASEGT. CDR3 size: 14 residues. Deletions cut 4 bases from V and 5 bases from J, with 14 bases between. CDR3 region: CASSALQGGTEAFF. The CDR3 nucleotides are TGTGCCAGCAGTGCCCTACAGGGAGGGACTGAAGCTTTCTTT.

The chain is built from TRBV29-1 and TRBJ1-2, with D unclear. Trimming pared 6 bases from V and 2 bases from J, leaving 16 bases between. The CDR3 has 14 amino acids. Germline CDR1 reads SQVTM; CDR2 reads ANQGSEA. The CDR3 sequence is CSVLIGSSNYGYTF. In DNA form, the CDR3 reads TGCAGCGTCCTCATTGGGAGTTCCAACTATGGCTACACCTTC.

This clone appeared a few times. The CDR3 coding sequence is TGTGCCAGTCAAAAGGTGGAGCTCGGGGAGCTGTTTTTT. This codes for CASQKVELGELFF. The rearrangement joins TRBV19 to TRBJ2-2; D unclear. CDR1 and CDR2 (germline): LNHDA, SQIVND (reference sequence). V lost 8 bases and J lost 7, with 14 bases in between. The CDR3 consists of 13 residues.

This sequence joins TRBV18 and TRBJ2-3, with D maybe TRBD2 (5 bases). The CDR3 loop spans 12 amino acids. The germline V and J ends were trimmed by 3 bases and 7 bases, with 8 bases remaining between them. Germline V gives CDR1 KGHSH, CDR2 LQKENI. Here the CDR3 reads CASSPEGYTQYF. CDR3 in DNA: TGTGCCAGCTCACCCGAGGGCTATACGCAGTATTTT.

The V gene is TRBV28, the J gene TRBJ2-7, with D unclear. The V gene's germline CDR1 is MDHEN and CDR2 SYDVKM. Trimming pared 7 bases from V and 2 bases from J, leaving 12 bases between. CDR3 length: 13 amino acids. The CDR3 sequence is CASNQANTYEQYF. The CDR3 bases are TGTGCCAGCAATCAGGCAAACACCTACGAGCAGTACTTC.

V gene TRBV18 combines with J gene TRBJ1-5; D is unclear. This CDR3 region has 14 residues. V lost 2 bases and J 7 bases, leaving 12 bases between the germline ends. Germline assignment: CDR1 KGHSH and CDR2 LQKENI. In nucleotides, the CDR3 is TGTGCCAGCTCACCAAGGTCTGGGAGGCAGCCCCAGCATTTT. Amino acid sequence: CASSPRSGRQPQHF.

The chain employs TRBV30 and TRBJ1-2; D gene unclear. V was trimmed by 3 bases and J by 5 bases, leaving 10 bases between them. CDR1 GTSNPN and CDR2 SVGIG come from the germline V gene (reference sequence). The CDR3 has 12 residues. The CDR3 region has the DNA TGTGCCTGGAGCCCTCGGCGGTATGGCTACACCTTC. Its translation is CAWSPRRYGYTF.

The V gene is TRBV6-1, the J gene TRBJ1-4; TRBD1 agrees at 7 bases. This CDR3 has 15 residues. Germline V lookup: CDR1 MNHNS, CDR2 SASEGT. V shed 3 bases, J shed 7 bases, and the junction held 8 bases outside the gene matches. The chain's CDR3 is CASSEPTGRFEKLFF. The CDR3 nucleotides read TGTGCCAGCAGTGAGCCGACAGGGAGGTTTGAAAAACTGTTTTTT.

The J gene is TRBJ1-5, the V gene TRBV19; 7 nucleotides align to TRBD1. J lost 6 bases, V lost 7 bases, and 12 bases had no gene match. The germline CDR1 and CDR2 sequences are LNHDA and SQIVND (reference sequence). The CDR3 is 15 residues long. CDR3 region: CASTFRQGGTQPQHF. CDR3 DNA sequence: TGTGCCAGTACCTTCAGACAGGGCGGCACTCAGCCCCAGCATTTT.

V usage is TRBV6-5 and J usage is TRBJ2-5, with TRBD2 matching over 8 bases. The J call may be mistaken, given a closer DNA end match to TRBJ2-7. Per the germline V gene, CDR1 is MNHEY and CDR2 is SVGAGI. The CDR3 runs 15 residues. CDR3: CASRPGGVGKYEQYF. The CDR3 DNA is TGTGCCAGCAGGCCCGGGGGGGTCGGAAAGTACGAGCAGTACTTC.